The entry that follows covers one T cell receptor beta chain sequence. Antigen unknown. These data are taken from a study of cytomegalovirus exposure and HLA in healthy donors. Study-level background: Genotyping of 398 donors showed that roughly 80% belonged to the Caucasian-associated ancestry cluster.

In the PCR, 60 Vbeta and 13 Jbeta primers were used. Only in-frame clones appear in the TCRdb table, and some are missing; sequencing was by immunoSEQ multiplex PCR. The sample carries about 180,000 clones, 75% to 85% recorded once. The CDR3 spans 19 residues. From germline, CDR1 is LNHNV and CDR2 YYDKDF (reference sequence). Regarding the study as a whole: CMV serostatus alone was available as immune exposure information. Sequencing likely produced, as an artifact, a cluster of highly shared sequence variants.

Sample: PBMCs. This rearrangement joins TRBV15 to TRBJ2-5, with TRBD2 identical over 7 bases. The end of the DNA fits TRBJ2-7 better, so the J call may be wrong. The sequence came from an older woman in good health and CMV-seropositive. DNA of the CDR3: TGTGCCACCAGCAGAGTACCCACCTTCCCTCCTAGCGGCCCCTACGAGCAGTACTTC. Amino acids: CATSRVPTFPPSGPYEQYF.